One T cell receptor (beta chain) is described in this entry. Its matching antigen is unknown. The sample comes from a study of cytomegalovirus exposure and HLA in healthy donors. It was with 60 Vbeta and 13 Jbeta primers that the PCR ran. The protocol was immunoSEQ multiplex PCR, while the TCRdb copy is restricted to in-frame clones and leaves out a portion. The repertoire includes about 110,000 clones, approximately 80% of them detected once, and around 2.9% sits in the top ten. V was trimmed by 0 bases and J by 2 bases, leaving 17 bases between them. The CDR3 sequence is 17 residues long. The germline CDR1 and CDR2 sequences are MGHRA and YSYEKL. Overall study results and limits: The study flagged around 150 TCR beta chains as cytomegalovirus-associated. Per a later analysis, roughly 17,000 TCR beta sequences showed association with HLA alleles at 0.05 false discovery rate. Analyses of presence/absence relied on an assumption of roughly uniform sequencing depth across donors.

The sequence derives from a woman aged 55 to 70 in good health and CMV-seropositive. The sequencing sample was made of PBMCs. The chain couples TRBV4-1 to TRBJ2-7; the D gene is possibly TRBD2 (5 bases). In DNA, the CDR3 is TGCGCCAGCAGCCAAGATCGAAGAGGGCGGCCTCCCTACGAGCAGTACTTC. This sequence encodes CASSQDRRGRPPYEQYF.